The 32 T cell receptor beta chains in this list originate from one sample, sequenced in a study of cytomegalovirus exposure and HLA in healthy donors. Some clones are missing from TCRdb's copy, which holds only in-frame ones; the method was immunoSEQ multiplex PCR. Here the sample spans about 78,000 clones, 96% being singletons. Sequencing was carried out using PBMCs. The receptors were sampled from a man aged 18 to 30 in good health and CMV-seropositive.

V is TRBV6-5 and J is TRBJ1-4, with D possibly matching TRBD1 (5 bases). Germline V gene sequence: CDR1 MNHEY, CDR2 SVGAGI. V was clipped by 2 bases and J by 3 bases, with 7 bases between them. The CDR3 is made up of 14 amino acids. The CDR3 DNA reads as TGTGCCAGCAGTTACAGGGGTCCTAATGAAAAACTGTTTTTT. It encodes CASSYRGPNEKLFF.

This chain joins TRBV6-5 and TRBJ2-4, with D possibly matching TRBD2 (6 bases). The CDR3 has 13 amino acids. Trimming stripped 6 bases from V and 6 bases from J, with 12 bases between. Germline V gives CDR1 MNHEY, CDR2 SVGAGI. The CDR3 DNA reads as TGTGCCAGCAGAAGCCTTAGCGGAAACATTCAGTACTTC. It specifies CASRSLSGNIQYF.

V usage is TRBV9 and J usage is TRBJ2-3, with TRBD2 matching over 7 bases. The CDR3 loop spans 14 amino acids. The J segment lost 4 bases and the V segment lost 7 bases, leaving 9 bases of the junction unmatched. Germline CDR1 and CDR2: SGDLS and YYNGEE. The CDR3 spells CASGGGGLADTQYF. CDR3 nucleotides: TGTGCCAGCGGGGGGGGAGGGCTGGCAGATACGCAGTATTTT.

This chain connects TRBV5-1 to TRBJ2-4, with unresolved D. The V and J ends lost 4 bases and 4 bases respectively, with 18 bases between them. Germline loops: CDR1 SGHRS, CDR2 YFSETQ. The CDR3 contains 16 residues. The CDR3 nucleotides are TGCGCCAGCAGCCCCCCGTCTGGGCAGACAAAAAACATTCAGTACTTC. It encodes CASSPPSGQTKNIQYF.

This rearrangement joins TRBV18 to TRBJ1-4, with 11 bases that match TRBD1. Germline CDR1 KGHSH, CDR2 LQKENI. The CDR3 is 15 residues long. V was pared by 0 bases and J by 7 bases, with 1 base of the junction left unmatched. CDR3 protein: CASSPPGQGGEKLFF. CDR3 bases: TGTGCCAGCTCACCACCGGGACAGGGGGGTGAAAAACTGTTTTTT.

Written as DNA, the CDR3 is TGCGCCAGCAGCCAAGATCTGCAGGGGCGGTATGGCTACACCTTC. This sequence encodes CASSQDLQGRYGYTF. The chain links TRBV4-1 to TRBJ1-2; maybe TRBD1 (6 bases). This CDR3 spans 15 amino acids. Germline-derived CDR1 and CDR2 are MGHRA and YSYEKL. Trimming shortened V by 0 bases and J by 5 bases, and 13 bases separated the two germline ends.

The chain combines TRBV29-1 with TRBJ2-7; 7 nucleotides line up with TRBD1. The germline V gene has CDR1 SQVTM and CDR2 ANQGSEA. Trimming took 6 bases from V and 2 from J; bases not matched to a gene: 4. The CDR3 is 12 residues long. CDR3: CSVQGQPYEQYF. CDR3 coding DNA: TGCAGCGTCCAGGGACAGCCCTACGAGCAGTACTTC.

The V call is TRBV7-9, the J call TRBJ2-5; 11 bases are shared with TRBD1. The V and J ends lost 2 bases and 5 bases, in that order; junction bases with no gene match: 7. The germline V gene encodes CDR1 SEHNR and CDR2 FQNEAQ (reference sequence). CDR3 length: 16 residues. The CDR3 region is CASSLPKGQGGETQYF. CDR3 sequence (DNA): TGTGCCAGCAGCTTACCAAAGGGACAGGGGGGGGAGACCCAGTACTTC. The variable domain in full, completed from reference TRBV7-9 and TRBJ2-5, reads DTGVSQNPRHKITKRGQNVTFRCDPISEHNRLYWYRQTLGQGPEFLTYFQNEAQLEKSRLLSDRFSAERPKGSFSTLEIQRTEQGDSAMYLCASSLPKGQGGETQYFGPGTRLLVL.

CDR3 DNA: TGTGCCAGCAGTGAGTCGAGTGCGGCTCTCTATGGCTACACCTTC. Amino acid sequence: CASSESSAALYGYTF. The genes are TRBV2 and TRBJ1-2; D call uncertain. CDR1 SNHLY and CDR2 FYNNEI come from the germline V gene. Between the trimmed V and J ends, which lost 3 bases and 4 bases, there was a span of 15 bases. This CDR3 region has 15 residues.

This chain links TRBV7-8 with TRBJ2-6; no reliable D call. The V end was cut by 3 bases, the J end by 5 bases, with 2 bases between. Germline CDR1 is SGHVS and CDR2 is FQNEAQ. The CDR3 is 12 residues long. CDR3 residues: CASSFWANVLTF. The CDR3 DNA is TGTGCCAGCAGCTTCTGGGCCAACGTCCTGACTTTC.

The rearrangement uses TRBV6-1 and TRBJ2-5; tentatively, D is TRBD2 (6 bases). There are 17 residues in the CDR3. Germline CDR1 is MNHNS and CDR2 is SASEGT. Between the trimmed V and J ends, which lost 4 bases and 2 bases, there was a span of 20 bases. The CDR3 sequence: CASSAGTDLSGQETQYF. The CDR3 region has the DNA TGTGCCAGCAGTGCCGGAACCGACCTTAGCGGTCAAGAGACCCAGTACTTC.

The rearrangement uses TRBV13 and TRBJ2-7; the D is unclear. Trimming pared 3 bases from V and 3 bases from J, leaving 6 bases between. The CDR3 is 12 amino acids. Germline assignment: CDR1 PRHDT and CDR2 FYEKMQ (reference sequence). This chain's CDR3 is CASSLSDYEQYF. In DNA, the CDR3 is TGTGCCAGCAGCTTGAGCGACTACGAGCAGTACTTC.

The chain employs TRBV9 and TRBJ2-1; 10 nucleotides agree with TRBD2. The CDR3 sequence is 15 residues long. V was pared by 3 bases and J by 7 bases, with 7 bases of the junction left unmatched. CDR1 and CDR2 from the germline V gene are SGDLS and YYNGEE. CDR3 protein: CASSDSGRLINEQFF. The CDR3 bases are TGTGCCAGCAGCGATAGCGGGAGGTTAATTAATGAGCAGTTCTTC.

CDR3 in amino acids: CASSLLAGGSYEQYF. Written as DNA, the CDR3 is TGTGCCAGCAGCCTGCTAGCGGGAGGGTCCTACGAGCAGTACTTC. The chain joins TRBV5-5 to TRBJ2-7, with TRBD2 matching over 12 bases. CDR1 SGHKS and CDR2 YYEKEE come from the germline V gene (reference sequence). The CDR3 has 15 amino acids. Losses at the gene ends were 4 bases for V and 1 base for J; bases not matched to a gene: 3.

V is TRBV2 and J is TRBJ1-2; 11 bases line up with TRBD1. CDR3 size: 15 residues. Trimming at V came to 1 base and at J to 4 bases, leaving 2 bases not matched to a gene. In germline, CDR1 is SNHLY, CDR2 FYNNEI. CDR3 sequence reads: CASSEEGTGGYGYTF. The CDR3 bases are TGTGCCAGCAGTGAAGAGGGGACAGGGGGCTATGGCTACACCTTC.

The chain carries TRBV5-8 and TRBJ2-6, with D possibly matching TRBD1 (6 bases). The CDR3 runs to 19 residues. The germline V gene has CDR1 SGHTS and CDR2 YDEGEE. V gave up 0 bases and J gave up 4 bases, with 20 bases separating them. CDR3 coding DNA: TGTGCCAGCAGCTTGGCCTCCGGCAGCTGGGGGCAGGGGGCCAACGTCCTGACTTTC. This sequence encodes CASSLASGSWGQGANVLTF.

The chain uses TRBV29-1 and TRBJ2-1, with 10 positions matching TRBD1. Looked up from germline, CDR1 is SQVTM and CDR2 is ANQGSEA. After removal of 4 bases from V and 5 bases from J, the junction contained 2 bases not matched to a gene. This CDR3 has 13 amino acids. The CDR3 DNA sequence: TGCAGCGTTGGCGACAGGGGGCACAATGAGCAGTTCTTC. It yields the protein CSVGDRGHNEQFF.

The J gene is TRBJ2-2, the V gene TRBV6-4; 10 positions match TRBD2. Germline CDR1 is MRHNA and CDR2 is SNTAGT. The CDR3 consists of 16 residues. With V trimmed by 0 bases and J by 3 bases, 1 base remained unmatched. The CDR3 coding sequence is TGTGCCAGCAGTGACTCCGGGACTAGCGACACCGGGGAGCTGTTTTTT. Amino acid sequence: CASSDSGTSDTGELFF.

J is TRBJ2-7 and V is TRBV19, with 7 bases matching TRBD2. Germline CDR1 LNHDA, CDR2 SQIVND (reference sequence). The CDR3 is made up of 14 amino acids. The trim removed 10 bases at V and 3 bases at J, leaving 12 bases unmatched. This chain's CDR3 is CAIGREFCRYEQYF. In nucleotides, the CDR3 is TGTGCCATCGGGCGGGAGTTTTGTCGCTACGAGCAGTACTTC.

The chain employs TRBV11-3 and TRBJ2-1; 8 bases map to TRBD1. The CDR3 is 15 residues long. V shed 5 bases and J 8 bases; nucleotides not matched to a gene: 11. CDR1 and CDR2 from the germline V gene are SGHNT and YENEEA. The CDR3 protein is CASSPFAGGWDEQFF. The CDR3 DNA reads as TGTGCCAGCAGCCCCTTCGCAGGGGGCTGGGATGAGCAGTTCTTC.

The CDR3 sequence: CASSYKWGGDEQYF. The CDR3 nucleotides read TGTGCCAGCAGCTACAAATGGGGGGGCGACGAGCAGTACTTC. The chain recombines TRBV7-2 with TRBJ2-7, with a tentative D call TRBD2 (7 bases). V lost 4 bases and J lost 5, with 15 bases in between. The germline V gene encodes CDR1 SGHTA and CDR2 FQGNSA. This CDR3 region has 14 residues.

The chain combines TRBV5-1 with TRBJ2-3; perhaps TRBD2 as D (6 bases). The CDR3 extends over 14 amino acids. Germline V CDR1 and CDR2: SGHRS, YFSETQ. V gave up 3 bases and J gave up 0 bases, with 8 bases separating them. In DNA, the CDR3 is TGCGCCAGCAGCTCTAGCGACAGCACAGATACGCAGTATTTT. This sequence encodes CASSSSDSTDTQYF.

The V and J genes are TRBV6-1 and TRBJ1-5, with D unclear. CDR3 length: 12 residues. V lost 6 bases and J lost 5, with 8 bases in between. Germline loops: CDR1 MNHNS, CDR2 SASEGT. CDR3 sequence reads: CASRDLDQPQHF. The CDR3 DNA is TGTGCCAGCAGAGACTTAGATCAGCCCCAGCATTTT.

CDR3: CASTETEAGELFF. The CDR3 bases are TGTGCCAGCACCGAGACCGAGGCCGGGGAGCTGTTTTTT. V usage is TRBV11-2 and J usage is TRBJ2-2; unclear D gene. Trimming took 7 bases from V and 6 from J, leaving 12 bases between them. The V gene's germline CDR1 is SGHAT and CDR2 FQNNGV. The CDR3 totals 13 residues.

The gene calls are TRBV28 and TRBJ1-2; D perhaps matches TRBD1 (5 bases). This CDR3 has 14 amino acids. Trimming removed 3 bases from V and 4 bases from J, with 12 bases in between. The V gene's germline CDR1 is MDHEN and CDR2 SYDVKM. The CDR3 loop reads CASSLRGTGYGYTF. CDR3 coding DNA: TGTGCCAGCAGTTTGCGGGGGACGGGCTATGGCTACACCTTC.

This clone is a singleton in its sample. CDR3 nucleotides: TGTGCCAGCAGTTACTTCGGGACAGGGCGGGGAGATACGCAGTATTTT. It translates to CASSYFGTGRGDTQYF. This rearrangement joins TRBV6-5 to TRBJ2-3; 9 nucleotides agree with TRBD1. CDR1 and CDR2 from the germline V gene are MNHEY and SVGAGI. The length of the CDR3 is 16 residues. J lost 5 bases, V lost 1 base, and 7 bases had no gene match.

This clone was recorded once. The same CDR3 can be traced to other DNA sequences in this sample. The chain combines TRBV28 with TRBJ1-5; D is possibly TRBD1 (5 bases). Trimming cost V 2 bases and J 7 bases, with 6 bases left between them. CDR1 and CDR2 from the germline V gene are MDHEN and SYDVKM. The CDR3 has 12 amino acids. CDR3 in amino acids: CASSLQGQPQHF. DNA of the CDR3: TGTGCCAGCAGTTTACAGGGCCAGCCCCAGCATTTT.

The CDR3 nucleotides are TGTGCCAGTAGTACCGACATAGCGTTGAACGAGCAGTACTTC. Amino acids: CASSTDIALNEQYF. The genes are TRBV19 and TRBJ2-7, with TRBD2 as a possible D gene (5 bases). Germline V gene sequence: CDR1 LNHDA, CDR2 SQIVND (reference sequence). The V end lost 4 bases, the J end lost 5 bases, and 15 bases lay between the germline ends. The CDR3 consists of 14 residues.

This clone is a singleton in its sample. The chain is built from TRBV7-8 and TRBJ2-5; 7 bases match TRBD1. Germline lookup yields CDR1 SGHVS and CDR2 FQNEAQ. The CDR3 has 15 residues. V shed 3 bases, J shed 2 bases, and the junction held 6 bases outside the gene matches. For the CDR3, the DNA is TGTGCCAGCAGCTTCCGACAGGGTGAGCAAGAGACCCAGTACTTC. Its protein product is CASSFRQGEQETQYF.

This chain connects TRBV13 to TRBJ2-3, with a possible D match to TRBD2 (5 bases). The CDR3 has 14 amino acids. Trimming left V 2 bases short and J 4 bases short, with 10 bases between. CDR1 PRHDT and CDR2 FYEKMQ come from the germline V gene (reference sequence). The CDR3: CASSLRGGSDTQYF. CDR3 DNA: TGTGCCAGCAGCTTACGGGGTGGTTCAGATACGCAGTATTTT.

This rearrangement joins TRBV5-6 to TRBJ1-5; D remains ambiguous. Trimming removed 4 bases from V and 0 bases from J, with 8 bases in between. Germline V gene data show CDR1 as SGHDT and CDR2 as YYEEEE. The CDR3 is 14 residues long. The chain's CDR3 is CASSPRLSNQPQHF. Here the CDR3 DNA reads TGTGCCAGCAGCCCCAGACTTAGCAATCAGCCCCAGCATTTT.

The rearrangement links TRBV5-1 to TRBJ2-7; 8 nucleotides line up with TRBD2. Germline V gene sequence: CDR1 SGHRS, CDR2 YFSETQ. Unmatched junction bases numbered 4, after V lost 2 bases and J lost 0 bases. The CDR3 covers 15 residues. The CDR3 is CASSFLSGSSYEQYF. Here the CDR3 DNA reads TGCGCCAGCAGCTTCCTAAGCGGGAGCTCCTACGAGCAGTACTTC.